This T cell receptor (beta chain) appears in the sequencing data of a study of persistence of HIV-infected CD4 T cells. For the study at large: A median of about 8 years of suppressive ART preceded sampling.

Study outcomes and limitations: Antigen-responding cells were enriched for degenerate expanded CDR3beta sequences.

The stimulus was an HIV-1 Gag 15-mer peptide pool, about 1 ug/peptide/mL. Sorting selected CD4+ T cells upregulating both CD40 ligand and CD69. For around 18 hours, CD8-depleted PBMCs received anti-CD28/CD49d costimulation, a CD40-blocking antibody and enfuvirtide. Per germline, CDR1 SNHLY and CDR2 FYNNEI. The CDR3 has 14 residues. The germline V and J ends were trimmed by 2 bases and 9 bases, with 14 bases remaining between them. Sequencing used immunoSEQ version 4 in survey mode. TCRdb's copy holds only in-frame clones and misses some; the assay was immunoSEQ multiplex PCR. The profile shows tens of thousands of clones, approximately 79% of them singletons. To note about this clone: Its antigen is not known.

The clonotype originates from an adult man with HIV who was CMV-seropositive. The rearrangement joins TRBV2 to TRBJ1-5; D is uncertain. Here the sequenced sample was CD4+ T cells sorted from PBMCs after 18-hour stimulation, taken from a patient who received antiretroviral therapy. The CDR3 bases are TGTGCCAGCAGTGAATCTGGCAATTTTCGGCCCCAGCATTTT. Protein product: CASSESGNFRPQHF.